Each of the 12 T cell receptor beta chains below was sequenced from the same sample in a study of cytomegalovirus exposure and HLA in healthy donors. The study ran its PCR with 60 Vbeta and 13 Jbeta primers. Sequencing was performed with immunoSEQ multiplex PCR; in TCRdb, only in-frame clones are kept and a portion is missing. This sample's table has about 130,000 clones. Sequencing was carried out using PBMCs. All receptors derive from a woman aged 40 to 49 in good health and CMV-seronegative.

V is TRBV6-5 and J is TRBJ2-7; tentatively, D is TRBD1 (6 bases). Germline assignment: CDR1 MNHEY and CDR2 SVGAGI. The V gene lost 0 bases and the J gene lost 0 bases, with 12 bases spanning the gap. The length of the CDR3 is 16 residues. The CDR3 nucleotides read TGTGCCAGCAGTTACTCGACTGCAGGGGCCTCCTACGAGCAGTACTTC. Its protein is CASSYSTAGASYEQYF.

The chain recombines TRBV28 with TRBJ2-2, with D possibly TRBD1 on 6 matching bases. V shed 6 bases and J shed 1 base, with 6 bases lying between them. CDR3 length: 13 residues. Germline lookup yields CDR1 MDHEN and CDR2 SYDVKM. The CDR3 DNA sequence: TGTGCCAGCAGGACAGGGAACACCGGGGAGCTGTTTTTT. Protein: CASRTGNTGELFF.

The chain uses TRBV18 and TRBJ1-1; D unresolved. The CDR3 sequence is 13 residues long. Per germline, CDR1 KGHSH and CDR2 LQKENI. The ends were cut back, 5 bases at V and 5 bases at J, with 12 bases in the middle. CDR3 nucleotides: TGTGCCAGCTCATCACTAACGGAGACTGAAGCTTTCTTT. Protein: CASSSLTETEAFF.

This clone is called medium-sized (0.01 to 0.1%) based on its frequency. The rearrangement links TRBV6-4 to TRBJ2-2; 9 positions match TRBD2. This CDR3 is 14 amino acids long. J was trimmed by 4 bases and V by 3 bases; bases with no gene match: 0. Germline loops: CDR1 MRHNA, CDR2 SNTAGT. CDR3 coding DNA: TGTGCCAGCAGTGAAGCGGGGGGCACCGGGGAGCTGTTTTTT. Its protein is CASSEAGGTGELFF.

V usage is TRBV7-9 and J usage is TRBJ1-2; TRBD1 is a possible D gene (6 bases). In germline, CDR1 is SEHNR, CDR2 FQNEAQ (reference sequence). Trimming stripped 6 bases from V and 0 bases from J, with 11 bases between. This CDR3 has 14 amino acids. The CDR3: CASSPGQTNYGYTF. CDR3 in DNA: TGTGCCAGCAGTCCGGGACAAACTAACTATGGCTACACCTTC.

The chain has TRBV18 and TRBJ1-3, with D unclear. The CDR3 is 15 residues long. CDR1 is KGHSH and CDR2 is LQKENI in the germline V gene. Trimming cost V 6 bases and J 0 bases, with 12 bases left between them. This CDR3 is CASSYTESSGNTIYF. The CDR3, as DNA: TGTGCCAGCTCGTACACGGAGAGCTCTGGAAACACCATATATTTT.

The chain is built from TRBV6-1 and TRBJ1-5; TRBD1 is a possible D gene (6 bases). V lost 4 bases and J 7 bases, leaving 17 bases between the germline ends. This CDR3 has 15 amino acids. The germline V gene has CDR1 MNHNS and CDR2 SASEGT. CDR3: CASSASGGARQPQHF. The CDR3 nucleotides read TGTGCCAGCAGTGCTTCGGGGGGGGCGCGCCAGCCCCAGCATTTT.

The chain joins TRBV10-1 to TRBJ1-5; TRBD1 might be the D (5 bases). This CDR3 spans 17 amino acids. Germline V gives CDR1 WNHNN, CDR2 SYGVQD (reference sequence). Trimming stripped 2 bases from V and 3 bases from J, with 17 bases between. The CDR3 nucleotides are TGCGCCAGCAGTGAGAGGGCCAGGGTCAAGAACAATCAGCCCCAGCATTTT. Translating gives CASSERARVKNNQPQHF.

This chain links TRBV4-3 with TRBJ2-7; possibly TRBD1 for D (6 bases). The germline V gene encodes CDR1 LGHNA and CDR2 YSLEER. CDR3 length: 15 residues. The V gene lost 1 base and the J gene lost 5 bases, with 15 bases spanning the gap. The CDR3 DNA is TGCGCCAGCAGCCAAGCCCAGGGGCTTTACCACGAGCAGTACTTC. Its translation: CASSQAQGLYHEQYF.

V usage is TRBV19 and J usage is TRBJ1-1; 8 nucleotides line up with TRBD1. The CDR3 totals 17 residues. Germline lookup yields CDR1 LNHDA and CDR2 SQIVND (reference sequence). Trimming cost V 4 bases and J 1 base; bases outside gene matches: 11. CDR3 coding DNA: TGTGCCAGTAGTAGCCCGACAGGGGACCACTGGAACACTGAAGCTTTCTTT. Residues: CASSSPTGDHWNTEAFF.

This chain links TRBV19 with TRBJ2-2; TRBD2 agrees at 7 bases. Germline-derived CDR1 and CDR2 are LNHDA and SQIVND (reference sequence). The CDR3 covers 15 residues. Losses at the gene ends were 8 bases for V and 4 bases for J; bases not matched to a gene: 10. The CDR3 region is CASHPWGRVTGELFF. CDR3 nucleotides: TGTGCCAGTCATCCCTGGGGGAGGGTCACCGGGGAGCTGTTTTTT.

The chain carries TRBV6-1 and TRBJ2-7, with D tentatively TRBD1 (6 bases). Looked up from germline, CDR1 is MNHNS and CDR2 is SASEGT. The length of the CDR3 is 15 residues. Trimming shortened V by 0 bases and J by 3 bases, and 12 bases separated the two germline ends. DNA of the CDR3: TGTGCCAGCAGTGAAGCCCTCGGACAGTACTACGAGCAGTACGTC. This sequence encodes CASSEALGQYYEQYV.